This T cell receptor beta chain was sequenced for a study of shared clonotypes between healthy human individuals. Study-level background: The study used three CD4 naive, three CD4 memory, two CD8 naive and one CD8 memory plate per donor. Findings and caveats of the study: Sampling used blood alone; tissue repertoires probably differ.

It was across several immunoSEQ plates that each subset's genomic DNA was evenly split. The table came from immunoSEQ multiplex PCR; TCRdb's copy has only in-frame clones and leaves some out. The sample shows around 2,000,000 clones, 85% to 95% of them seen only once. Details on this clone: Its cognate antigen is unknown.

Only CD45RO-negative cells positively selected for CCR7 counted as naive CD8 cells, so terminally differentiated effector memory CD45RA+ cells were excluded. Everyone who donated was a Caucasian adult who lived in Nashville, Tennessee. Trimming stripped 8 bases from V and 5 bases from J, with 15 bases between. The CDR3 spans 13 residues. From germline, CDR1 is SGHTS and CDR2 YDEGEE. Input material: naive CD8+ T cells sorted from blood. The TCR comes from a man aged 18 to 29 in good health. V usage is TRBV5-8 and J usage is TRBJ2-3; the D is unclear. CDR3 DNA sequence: TGTGCCAGGGAAGGGCCTTCAGGAGATACGCAGTATTTT. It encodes CAREGPSGDTQYF.